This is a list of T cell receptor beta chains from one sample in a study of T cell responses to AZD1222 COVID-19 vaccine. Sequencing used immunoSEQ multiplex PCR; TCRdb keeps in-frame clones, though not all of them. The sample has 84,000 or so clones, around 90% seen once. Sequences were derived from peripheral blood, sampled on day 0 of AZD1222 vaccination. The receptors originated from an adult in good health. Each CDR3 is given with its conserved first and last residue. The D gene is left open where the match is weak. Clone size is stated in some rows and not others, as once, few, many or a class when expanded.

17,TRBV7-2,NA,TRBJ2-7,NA,CASSPGLGARATYEQYF,TGTGCCAGCAGCCCCGGGTTAGGCGCGAGGGCAACCTACGAGCAGTACTTC
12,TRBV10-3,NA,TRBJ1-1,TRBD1,CAISRQGREAFF,TGTGCCATCAGTCGACAGGGGCGTGAAGCTTTCTTT
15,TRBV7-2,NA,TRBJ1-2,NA,CASSGRLDRSYGYTF,TGTGCCAGCAGCGGGCGCCTAGACAGGTCCTATGGCTACACCTTC
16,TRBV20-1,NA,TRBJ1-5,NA,CSASRSGHYSNQPQHF,TGCAGTGCTAGTCGATCGGGACACTATAGCAATCAGCCCCAGCATTTT
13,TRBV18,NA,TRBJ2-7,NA,CASSLTQGSEQYF,TGTGCCAGCTCACTTACTCAGGGCTCCGAGCAGTACTTC
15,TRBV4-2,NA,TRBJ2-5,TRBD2,CASRRVLAEQETQYF,TGTGCCAGCAGACGAGTACTAGCGGAACAGGAGACCCAGTACTTC
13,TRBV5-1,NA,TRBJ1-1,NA,CASSLQGSTEAFF,TGCGCCAGCAGCTTACAGGGAAGTACTGAAGCTTTCTTT
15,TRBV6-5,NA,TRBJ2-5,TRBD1,CASRNTGVSGETQYF,TGTGCCAGCAGAAACACAGGGGTGTCAGGAGAGACCCAGTACTTC
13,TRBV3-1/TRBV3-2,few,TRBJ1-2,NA,CASSGGGSYGYTF,TGTGCCAGCAGCGGCGGGGGGTCCTATGGCTACACCTTC
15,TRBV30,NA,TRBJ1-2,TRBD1,CAWTPQGASFSRNTF,TGTGCCTGGACTCCCCAGGGGGCGTCTTTTTCACGTAACACCTTC
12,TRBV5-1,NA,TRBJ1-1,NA,CASKGTNTEAFF,TGCGCCAGCAAGGGAACCAACACTGAAGCTTTCTTT
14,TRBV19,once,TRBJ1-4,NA,CASSNRQANEKLFF,TGTGCCAGTAGTAACCGACAGGCAAATGAAAAACTGTTTTTT
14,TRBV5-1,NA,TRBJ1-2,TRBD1,CASSLGQGDYGYTF,TGCGCCAGCAGCCTGGGACAGGGCGACTATGGCTACACCTTC
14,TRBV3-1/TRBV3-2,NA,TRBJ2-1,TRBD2,CASSNPGLEGEQFF,TGTGCCAGCAGCAATCCGGGACTAGAAGGTGAGCAGTTCTTC
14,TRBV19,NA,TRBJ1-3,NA,CASSMGVPGNTIYF,TGTGCCAGTAGTATGGGTGTTCCTGGAAACACCATATATTTT
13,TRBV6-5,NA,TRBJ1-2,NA,CASSLLQGSGYTF,TGTGCCAGCAGCCTCCTCCAAGGTTCCGGCTACACCTTC
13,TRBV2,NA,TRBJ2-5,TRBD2,CASKSGAQETQYF,TGTGCCAGTAAAAGCGGGGCCCAAGAGACCCAGTACTTC
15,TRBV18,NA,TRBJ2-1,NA,CASSPATGAGNEQFF,TGTGCCAGCTCACCAGCCACGGGGGCGGGCAATGAGCAGTTCTTC
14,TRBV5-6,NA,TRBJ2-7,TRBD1,CASSYPGQGYEQYF,TGTGCCAGCAGCTATCCGGGACAGGGATACGAGCAGTACTTC
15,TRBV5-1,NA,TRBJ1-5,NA,CASSVGVNSNQPQHF,TGCGCCAGCAGCGTAGGGGTCAATAGCAATCAGCCCCAGCATTTT
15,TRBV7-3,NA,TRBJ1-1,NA,CASSLLGGLGTEAFF,TGTGCCAGCAGCTTACTCGGGGGCTTGGGCACTGAAGCTTTCTTT
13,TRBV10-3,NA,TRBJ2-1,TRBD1,CAILGTAYNEQFF,TGTGCCATCCTCGGGACAGCCTACAATGAGCAGTTCTTC
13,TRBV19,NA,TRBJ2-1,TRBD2,CASAGTSYNEQFF,TGTGCCAGTGCCGGGACTAGCTACAATGAGCAGTTCTTC
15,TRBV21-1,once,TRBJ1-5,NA,CASRTGLYSNQPQHF,TGTGCCAGCAGAACAGGGCTGTATAGCAATCAGCCCCAGCATTTT
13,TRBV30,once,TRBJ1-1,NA,CAWSRLHGTEAFF,TGTGCCTGGAGCAGACTTCATGGCACTGAAGCTTTCTTT
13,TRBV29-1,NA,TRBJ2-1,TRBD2,CSVGTSGYNEQFF,TGCAGCGTTGGGACTAGCGGCTACAATGAGCAGTTCTTC
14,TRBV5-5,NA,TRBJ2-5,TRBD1,CASSRQGPQETQYF,TGTGCCAGCAGCCGACAGGGCCCCCAAGAGACCCAGTACTTC
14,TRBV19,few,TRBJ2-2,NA,CASRQYSYTGELFF,TGTGCCAGTAGACAGTACTCCTACACCGGGGAGCTGTTTTTT
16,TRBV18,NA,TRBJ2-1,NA,CASSVHRDFSYNEQFF,TGTGCCAGCTCAGTTCACCGGGACTTTTCCTACAATGAGCAGTTCTTC
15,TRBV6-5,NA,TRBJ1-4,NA,CASSYSQRSNEKLFF,TGTGCCAGCAGTTACTCCCAGAGATCTAATGAAAAACTGTTTTTT
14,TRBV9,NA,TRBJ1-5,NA,CASSVVPSFGPQHF,TGTGCCAGCAGCGTAGTTCCTTCTTTTGGGCCCCAGCATTTT
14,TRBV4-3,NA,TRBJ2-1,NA,CASSHISVDNEQFF,TGCGCCAGCAGCCATATATCTGTGGACAATGAGCAGTTCTTC
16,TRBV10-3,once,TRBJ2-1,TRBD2,CAISGWTSGRAGEQFF,TGTGCCATCAGTGGGTGGACTAGCGGGAGAGCTGGTGAGCAGTTCTTC
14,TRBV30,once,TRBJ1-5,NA,CAWSVPGGSQPQHF,TGTGCCTGGAGTGTACCAGGAGGCAGTCAGCCCCAGCATTTT
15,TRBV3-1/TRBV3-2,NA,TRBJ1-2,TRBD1,CASSQTGQSYYGYTF,TGTGCCAGCAGCCAGACAGGGCAGAGCTACTATGGCTACACCTTC
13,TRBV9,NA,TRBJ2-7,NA,CASSADSAKEQYF,TGTGCCAGCAGCGCAGACTCGGCTAAGGAGCAGTACTTC
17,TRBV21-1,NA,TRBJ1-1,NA,CASSKWWPGDLNTEAFF,TGTGCCAGCAGCAAATGGTGGCCAGGGGACTTGAACACTGAAGCTTTCTTT
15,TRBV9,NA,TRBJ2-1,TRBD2,CASSESGRSYNEQFF,TGTGCCAGCAGCGAAAGCGGGAGATCCTACAATGAGCAGTTCTTC
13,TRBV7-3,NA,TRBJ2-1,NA,CASSPGGGNEQFF,TGTGCCAGCAGTCCTGGGGGCGGCAATGAGCAGTTCTTC
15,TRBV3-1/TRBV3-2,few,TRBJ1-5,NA,CASSLWGENNQPQHF,TGTGCCAGCAGCCTATGGGGGGAGAACAATCAGCCCCAGCATTTT
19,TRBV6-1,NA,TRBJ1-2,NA,CASSDTAPTDSQFSYGYTF,TGTGCCAGCAGTGATACGGCCCCCACGGACAGTCAGTTCAGCTATGGCTACACCTTC
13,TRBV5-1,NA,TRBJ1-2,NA,CASSLAAGDGYTF,TGCGCCAGCAGCTTGGCGGCAGGGGATGGCTACACCTTC